This T cell receptor (beta chain) originates from a study of radiotherapy plus CTLA-4 blockade in lung cancer. It was focal radiation plus CTLA-4 blockade with ipilimumab that patients with chemo-refractory metastatic non-small-cell lung cancer received. Libraries were prepared by immunoSEQ multiplex PCR; TCRdb keeps only in-frame clonotypes and omits some of them. The table has some 50,000 clones, approximately 84% seen once. Germline assignment: CDR1 DFQATT and CDR2 SNEGSKA (reference sequence). The CDR3 is made up of 11 amino acids. V lost 5 bases and J lost 3, with 7 bases in between. This chain uses TRBV20-1 with TRBJ2-5; D gene ambiguous. This material consisted of peripheral blood, taken from a patient treated with radiotherapy plus ipilimumab. This TCR derives from a human donor with non-small cell lung cancer whose response to radiotherapy plus ipilimumab could not be evaluated. The CDR3: CSASPKETQYF. CDR3 coding DNA: TGCAGTGCTTCCCCAAAAGAGACCCAGTACTTC.